These 17 T cell receptor beta chains came from one sample sequenced in a study of blood T cell repertoires in COVID-19. The assay was immunoSEQ multiplex PCR, and TCRdb's table has in-frame clones only and misses some. The data contain 120,000 to 150,000 clones, 84% of them singletons. Sample: peripheral blood. Receptors originate from a woman between 50 and 59 years old in a cohort sampled during active or convalescent COVID-19.

This clone was detected many times. The chain combines TRBV3-1 (or the pseudogene TRBV3-2) with TRBJ2-2; D unresolved. The CDR3 runs to 16 residues. The V and J ends lost 1 base and 5 bases respectively, with 14 bases between them. CDR1 and CDR2 from the germline V gene are LGHDT and YNNKEL (reference sequence). The CDR3 region is CASSQVLELSTGELFF. The CDR3 bases are TGTGCCAGCAGCCAAGTTCTCGAACTCTCAACCGGGGAGCTGTTTTTT.

This clone showed up just once. The rearrangement uses TRBV19 and TRBJ1-2, with 9 bases identical to TRBD1. Germline V lookup: CDR1 LNHDA, CDR2 SQIVND (reference sequence). V lost 5 bases to trimming and J lost 2 bases; unmatched junction nucleotides: 3. This CDR3 region has 14 residues. CDR3 coding DNA: TGTGCCAGTAGTCTCGGGACAGGGAACTATGGCTACACCTTC. Residues: CASSLGTGNYGYTF.

This chain links TRBV27 with TRBJ1-2; D uncertain. Germline V gives CDR1 MNHEY, CDR2 SMNVEV (reference sequence). The CDR3 runs 16 residues. V lost 7 bases and J lost 7, with 25 bases in between. The CDR3 protein is CASIPLNGGGLRGYTF. The CDR3, as DNA: TGTGCCAGCATTCCCCTAAACGGAGGAGGGCTTCGTGGCTACACCTTC.

The CDR3 is CASSLQGAVEQFF. CDR3 DNA: TGTGCCAGCAGTTTACAGGGGGCGGTTGAGCAGTTCTTC. The chain combines TRBV6-5 with TRBJ2-1; 9 bases map to TRBD1. The trim removed 4 bases at V and 9 bases at J, leaving 4 bases unmatched. This CDR3 is 13 amino acids long. Germline assignment: CDR1 MNHEY and CDR2 SVGAGI.

The chain has TRBV11-2 and TRBJ2-2, with D maybe TRBD1 (7 bases). The CDR3 sequence is 15 residues long. V lost 1 base to trimming and J lost 4 bases, with 10 bases between them. CDR1 SGHAT and CDR2 FQNNGV come from the germline V gene. The CDR3 bases are TGTGCCAGCAGCTTAGCAGGGGGGACCACCGGGGAGCTGTTTTTT. It is translated as CASSLAGGTTGELFF.

V gene TRBV10-3 combines with J gene TRBJ1-2; D remains unclear. The CDR3 length is 15 residues. Germline V CDR1 and CDR2: ENHRY, SYGVKD. V was clipped by 0 bases and J by 1 base, with 9 bases between them. CDR3 protein: CAISESGQNNYGYTF. CDR3 nucleotides: TGTGCCATCAGTGAGTCTGGCCAGAATAACTATGGCTACACCTTC.

The chain carries TRBV11-2 and TRBJ2-2; 9 bases line up with TRBD1. CDR3 size: 17 residues. From germline, CDR1 is SGHAT and CDR2 FQNNGV. The V segment lost 1 base and the J segment 7 bases; nucleotides outside the gene matches: 10. Here the CDR3 reads CASSLVRTGEESGELFF. Written as DNA, the CDR3 is TGTGCCAGCAGCTTAGTCCGGACAGGGGAGGAGAGCGGGGAGCTGTTTTTT.

The chain couples TRBV13 to TRBJ2-7; TRBD2 might be the D (5 bases). The CDR3 extends over 17 amino acids. V lost 2 bases to trimming and J lost 0 bases, with 17 bases between them. CDR1 is PRHDT, CDR2 FYEKMQ, per germline (reference sequence). Here the CDR3 reads CASSLMGEGEGSYEQYF. In DNA form, the CDR3 reads TGTGCCAGCAGCTTAATGGGCGAGGGAGAGGGCTCCTACGAGCAGTACTTC.

This chain uses TRBV11-2 with TRBJ2-4; 7 bases line up with TRBD2. Germline V gives CDR1 SGHAT, CDR2 FQNNGV. The CDR3 is 13 amino acids. The ends lost 3 bases at V and 15 bases at J; junction bases unmatched: 11. CDR3 sequence reads: CASSFSGAPERYF. The CDR3 DNA reads as TGTGCCAGCAGCTTCAGCGGGGCGCCAGAACGGTACTTC.

The genes are TRBV29-1 and TRBJ2-1; D is ambiguous. CDR3 size: 11 residues. In germline, CDR1 is SQVTM, CDR2 ANQGSEA. With 5 bases removed from V and 4 bases from J, the gap between germline ends came to 6 bases. CDR3 residues: CSVIGYNEQFF. In DNA, the CDR3 is TGCAGCGTTATCGGGTACAATGAGCAGTTCTTC.

The rearrangement links TRBV19 to TRBJ1-2; TRBD1 agrees at 10 bases. CDR1 and CDR2 from the germline V gene are LNHDA and SQIVND (reference sequence). V was pared by 1 base and J by 4 bases, with 6 bases of the junction left unmatched. The CDR3 totals 16 residues. Here the CDR3 reads CASSIAAGQGPYGYTF. For the CDR3, the DNA is TGTGCCAGTAGTATAGCTGCGGGACAGGGGCCCTATGGCTACACCTTC. Looking up the rest from reference TRBV19 and TRBJ1-2 gives the full variable domain: DGGITQSPKYLFRKEGQNVTLSCEQNLNHDAMYWYRQDPGQGLRLIYYSQIVNDFQKGDIAEGYSVSREKKESFPLTVTSAQKNPTAFYLCASSIAAGQGPYGYTFGSGTRLTVV.

V usage is TRBV19 and J usage is TRBJ1-2; D unclear. The CDR3 consists of 12 residues. The germline CDR1 and CDR2 sequences are LNHDA and SQIVND (reference sequence). Trimming removed 1 base at V and 3 bases at J, with 3 bases between. The CDR3 DNA is TGTGCCAGTAGTATAGCGGACTATGGCTACACCTTC. Translation gives CASSIADYGYTF.

The rearrangement joins TRBV2 to TRBJ2-3; 7 positions match TRBD1. Trimming at V came to 7 bases and at J to 1 base, leaving 8 bases not matched to a gene. Germline lookup yields CDR1 SNHLY and CDR2 FYNNEI. This CDR3 is built from 15 residues. The CDR3 protein is CASKRQGSGTDTQYF. The CDR3, as DNA: TGTGCCAGCAAAAGACAGGGTTCGGGCACAGATACGCAGTATTTT.

This clone was seen a handful of times. V usage is TRBV7-3 and J usage is TRBJ2-2; D unclear. Per germline, CDR1 SGHTA and CDR2 FQGTGA. The CDR3 spans 18 residues. Deletions cut 1 base from V and 4 bases from J, with 19 bases between. Here the CDR3 DNA reads TGTGCCAGCAGCTTAATCTCTCATGGTTTACTCCCCACCGGGGAGCTGTTTTTT. The encoded protein is CASSLISHGLLPTGELFF.

The V call is TRBV5-6, the J call TRBJ2-2, with 7 bases matching TRBD1. Germline CDR1 SGHDT, CDR2 YYEEEE. Trimming took 2 bases from V and 4 from J; bases not matched to a gene: 8. This CDR3 comprises 16 residues. CDR3 sequence: CASSLLGQGVTGELFF. In DNA, the CDR3 is TGTGCCAGCAGCTTACTGGGGCAGGGGGTCACCGGGGAGCTGTTTTTT. Full variable domain (remainder filled in from reference TRBV5-6 and TRBJ2-2): DAGVTQSPTHLIKTRGQQVTLRCSPKSGHDTVSWYQQALGQGPQFIFQYYEEEERQRGNFPDRFSGHQFPNYSSELNVNALLLGDSALYLCASSLLGQGVTGELFFGEGSRLTVL.

In its sample, this clone was seen once. V is TRBV9 and J is TRBJ2-7, with 9 nucleotides matching TRBD1. The junction had 8 bases not matched to a gene; V was cut back by 4 bases and J by 3 bases. CDR3 length equals 15 residues. The germline CDR1 and CDR2 sequences are SGDLS and YYNGEE. CDR3 bases: TGTGCCAGCAGCAGGGGACAGGGCATTGGCTACGAGCAGTACTTC. It is translated as CASSRGQGIGYEQYF.

The genes are TRBV5-1 and TRBJ1-6; D may be TRBD1 (5 bases). The CDR3 spans 15 residues. V was trimmed by 1 base and J by 4 bases, leaving 9 bases between them. Germline CDR1 is SGHRS and CDR2 is YFSETQ. This CDR3 reads CASSLPTDYNSPLHF. DNA of the CDR3: TGCGCCAGCAGCTTGCCGACAGATTATAATTCACCCCTCCACTTT.